This is a list of T cell receptor beta chains from one sample in a study of regulatory T cells in long-lasting Graves disease. TCRdb itself ran the multiplex PCR reads through MiXCR, one entry per CDR3 protein. The data hold about 460,000 distinct CDR3 sequences, with roughly 23% observed a single time. This specimen was peripheral blood mononuclear cells (PBMCs), taken when the disease was refractory, from a patient treated with antithyroid drugs. The receptor source for this set is a female donor with Graves disease. Both conserved end residues are trimmed from each CDR3.

TRBV28,ASSRDRGMSQPQH
TRBV15,ATSRDGGGQGHYEQY
TRBV4-3,ASSQGAGQGYEQY
TRBV20-1,SASPGAGQETQY
TRBV12-3/TRBV12-4,ASTAIPANEQF
TRBV19,ASSSSRTGEIREQY
TRBV7-2,ASSAPHRGIQPQH
TRBV19,ASSIAGYGYT
TRBV7-2,ASSLIGTGSYVQY
TRBV27,ASSPRDGAKNIQY
TRBV24-1,ATSGNLAETQY
TRBV6-1,ASATLSDGNTIY
TRBV20-1,SATSGGAETQY
TRBV5-1,ASSFSGQGNTEAF
TRBV9,ASSSGLAGVFEQY
TRBV20-1,SARRADSYEQY
TRBV6-1,ASTIAYEQY
TRBV6-2/TRBV6-3,ASSSGTPAYEQY
TRBV25-1,ASTRGGLYTGELF
TRBV5-1,ASTSGGASYGYT
TRBV15,ATSRVGLGADTQY
TRBV7-2,ASSSTGGSSYEQY
TRBV29-1,SVAFTGGGAETQY
TRBV29-1,SVEDLGAGKNIQY
TRBV20-1,SASWASTDTQY
TRBV20-1,SAREWLTVNQPQH
TRBV7-9,ASGRGGGETQY
TRBV19,ASSVFGAEAF
TRBV19,AGRSGRADTGELF
TRBV28,ASSLISIPTEAF
TRBV5-1,ASSRQRESHEQY
TRBV5-1,ASSWGQEREAF
TRBV30,AWTQTGWANEKLF
TRBV12-3/TRBV12-4,ASSFPLSSGNTIY
TRBV27,ASSGGLPPETQY
TRBV6-5,ASSWTQNQPQH